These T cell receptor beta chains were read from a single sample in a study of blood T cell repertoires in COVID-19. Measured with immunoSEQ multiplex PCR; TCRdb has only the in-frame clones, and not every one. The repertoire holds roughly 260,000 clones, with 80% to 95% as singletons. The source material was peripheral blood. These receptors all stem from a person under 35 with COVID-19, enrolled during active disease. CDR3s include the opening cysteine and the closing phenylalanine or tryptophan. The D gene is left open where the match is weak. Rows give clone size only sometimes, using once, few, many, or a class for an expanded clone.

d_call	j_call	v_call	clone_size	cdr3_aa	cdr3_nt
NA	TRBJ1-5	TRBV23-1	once	CASSSGWGGNQPQHF	TGCGCCAGCAGTTCAGGGTGGGGGGGCAATCAGCCCCAGCATTTT
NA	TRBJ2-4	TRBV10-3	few	CASRDELAKNIQYF	TGTGCCTCCAGGGATGAATTAGCCAAAAACATTCAGTACTTC
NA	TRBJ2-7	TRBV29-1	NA	CSVVGSTYEQYF	TGCAGCGTTGTTGGCAGTACCTACGAGCAGTACTTC
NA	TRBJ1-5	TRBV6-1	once	CASSESGLRPQHF	TGTGCCAGCAGTGAATCGGGTCTCCGGCCCCAGCATTTT
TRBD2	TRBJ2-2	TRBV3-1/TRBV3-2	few	CASSQGLAANTGELFF	TGTGCCAGCAGCCAAGGGCTAGCGGCGAACACCGGGGAGCTGTTTTTT
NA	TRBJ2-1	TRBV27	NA	CASSAGVPNEQFF	TGTGCCAGCAGTGCAGGGGTTCCCAATGAGCAGTTCTTC
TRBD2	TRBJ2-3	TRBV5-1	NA	CASSLGGTSARKGDTQYF	TGCGCCAGCAGCTTGGGGGGGACTAGCGCCCGTAAGGGCGATACGCAGTATTTT
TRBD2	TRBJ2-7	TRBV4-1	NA	CASSPTLLADSYEQYF	TGCGCCAGCAGCCCAACCCTCCTAGCGGACTCCTACGAGCAGTACTTC
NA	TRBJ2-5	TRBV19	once	CASSISGAPRTQYF	TGTGCCAGTAGTATATCAGGGGCCCCGAGGACCCAGTACTTC
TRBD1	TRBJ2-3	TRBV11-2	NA	CASSIWTGESDTQYF	TGTGCCAGCAGCATCTGGACAGGGGAGTCTGATACGCAGTATTTT
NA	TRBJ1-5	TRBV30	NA	CAWSQTEGQPQHF	TGTGCCTGGAGTCAAACGGAGGGTCAGCCCCAGCATTTT
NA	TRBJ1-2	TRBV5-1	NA	CASSPGGGLVYGYTF	TGCGCCAGCAGCCCCGGGGGGGGGCTGGTCTATGGCTACACCTTC
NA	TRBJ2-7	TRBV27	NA	CASSSAQQAHEQYF	TGTGCCAGCAGTTCGGCTCAACAGGCCCACGAGCAGTACTTC
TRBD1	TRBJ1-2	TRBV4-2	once	CASGQGNYGYTF	TGTGCCAGCGGACAGGGGAACTATGGCTACACCTTC
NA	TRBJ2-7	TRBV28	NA	CASMKTAQDPRQYF	TGTGCCAGTATGAAAACTGCACAGGACCCCCGGCAGTACTTC
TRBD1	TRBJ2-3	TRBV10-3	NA	CAITPRGQETTDTQYF	TGTGCCATCACTCCCCGTGGACAGGAGACCACAGATACGCAGTATTTT
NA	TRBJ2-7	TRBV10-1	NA	CASSSLVGGEQYF	TGCGCCAGCAGTTCTCTAGTAGGAGGCGAGCAGTACTTC
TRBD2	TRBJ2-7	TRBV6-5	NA	CASRLAGGQEQYF	TGTGCCAGTAGACTAGCGGGAGGTCAGGAGCAGTACTTC
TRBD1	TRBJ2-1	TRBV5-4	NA	CASSGRQGWGYNEQFF	TGTGCCAGCAGCGGAAGACAGGGATGGGGCTACAATGAGCAGTTCTTC
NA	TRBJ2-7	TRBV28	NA	CASRPLGVEEDEQYF	TGTGCCAGCAGACCCTTAGGTGTTGAGGAGGACGAGCAGTACTTC
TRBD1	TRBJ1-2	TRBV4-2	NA	CASSHGGGFVPGYTF	TGTGCCAGCAGCCATGGAGGGGGCTTCGTTCCGGGCTACACCTTC
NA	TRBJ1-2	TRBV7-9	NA	CASSLDASRTAGGYTF	TGTGCCAGCAGCTTAGATGCCAGCAGGACAGCAGGTGGCTACACCTTC
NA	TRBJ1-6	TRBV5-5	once	CASSLKGTPSSYNSPLHF	TGTGCCAGCAGCTTGAAAGGGACTCCGAGCTCCTATAATTCACCCCTCCACTTT
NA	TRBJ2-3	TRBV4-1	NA	CASSQDPVTDTQYF	TGCGCCAGCAGCCAAGATCCAGTGACAGATACGCAGTATTTT
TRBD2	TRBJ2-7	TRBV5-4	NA	CASSFRGGGLTYEQYF	TGTGCCAGCAGCTTTCGTGGGGGAGGGCTCACCTACGAGCAGTACTTC
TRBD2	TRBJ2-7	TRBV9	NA	CASSVEGTSGVEQYF	TGTGCCAGCAGCGTAGAAGGAACTAGCGGGGTCGAGCAGTACTTC
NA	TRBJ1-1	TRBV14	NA	CASSQDRWGPAAFF	TGTGCCAGCAGCCAAGATCGGTGGGGCCCCGCAGCTTTCTTT
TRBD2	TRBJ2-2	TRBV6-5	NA	CASSSQAGGSGELFF	TGTGCCAGCAGTTCCCAAGCGGGAGGGTCCGGGGAGCTGTTTTTT
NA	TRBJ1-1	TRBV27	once	CASSLWGVNTEAFF	TGTGCCAGCAGTTTATGGGGAGTGAACACTGAAGCTTTCTTT
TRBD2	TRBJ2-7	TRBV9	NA	CASSKGGLAGENEQYF	TGTGCCAGCAGCAAGGGGGGACTAGCGGGAGAAAACGAGCAGTACTTC
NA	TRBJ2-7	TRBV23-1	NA	CAGVRPYEQYF	TGCGCCGGAGTCCGTCCCTACGAGCAGTACTTC
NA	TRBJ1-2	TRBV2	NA	CASPAQGRGGYTF	TGTGCCAGCCCAGCCCAGGGGCGCGGTGGCTACACCTTC
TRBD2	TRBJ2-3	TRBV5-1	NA	CASSPGLAGGPGTDTQYF	TGCGCCAGCAGTCCAGGACTAGCGGGAGGGCCGGGCACAGATACGCAGTATTTT
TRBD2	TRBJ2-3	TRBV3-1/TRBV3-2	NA	CASSHRLADTQYF	TGTGCCAGCAGCCATCGACTAGCGGATACGCAGTATTTT
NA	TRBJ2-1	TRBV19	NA	CASSIRAGLKYNEQFF	TGTGCCAGTAGTATCCGGGCGGGGTTGAAGTACAATGAGCAGTTCTTC
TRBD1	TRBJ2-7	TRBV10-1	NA	CASGTGQGYEQYF	TGCGCCAGCGGCACGGGACAGGGTTACGAGCAGTACTTC
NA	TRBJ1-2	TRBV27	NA	CASSLAGGDYGYTF	TGTGCCAGCAGTTTAGCAGGAGGGGACTATGGCTACACCTTC